The clone carrying this TCR beta chain was seen a few times. The time point denotes: baseline, week 1 (first vaccination visit). Regarding treatment: pre-vaccination baseline after standard-of-care therapy. Produced via immunoSEQ multiplex PCR; TCRdb's table is partial and in-frame only. The sample records about 38,000 clones, roughly 80% being singletons. This specimen belongs to a study of a mutant IDH1 vaccine in newly diagnosed glioma. Overall study: Previous care, which was radiotherapy, temozolomide, or both, most often involved both.

CDR1 DFQATT and CDR2 SNEGSKA come from the germline V gene (reference sequence). V was pared by 6 bases and J by 8 bases, with 13 bases between. This CDR3 has 11 residues. This receptor was taken from a man aged 35-49 years with glioma. Some clones in this sample may be carry-over from other donors' samples. The chain joins TRBV20-1 to TRBJ1-1; D is possibly TRBD1 (6 bases). The specimen was PBMCs, collected from a glioma patient treated with radiotherapy, temozolomide or both. The CDR3 sequence is CSAMPGTEAFF. The CDR3 bases are TGCAGTGCCATGCCCGGGACAGAAGCTTTCTTT.